One sample yielded the 6 T cell receptor beta chains listed below, sequenced in a study of T cells in Graves' hyperthyroidism and ophthalmopathy (dated by TCRdb to between 2018 and 2021). Libraries came from multiplex PCR. For sequencing, an Illumina HiSeq 2000 was employed. TCR beta CDR3 regions were amplified from RNA transcripts. The first round of RT-PCR for the TCR CDR3 was performed with the HTBI primer set and the Qiagen OneStep RT-PCR kit. TCRdb applied fastp at Q25 and MiXCR to the public reads, then kept only in-frame beta chains. Duplicate CDR3 protein sequences are folded into a single record with the most common DNA and genes. This sample lists approximately 690,000 distinct CDR3 sequences; roughly 15% were detected once. Approximately 12% of the sample goes to the ten largest clones. The source material was blood. These receptors were taken from a woman aged 45-65 years with Graves' ophthalmopathy.

This chain links TRBV5-8 with TRBJ1-1; no clear D gene. Trimming removed 4 bases at V and 1 base at J, with 8 bases between. Germline CDR1 reads SGHTS; CDR2 reads YDEGEE. This CDR3 has 13 amino acids. CDR3 in DNA: TGTGCCAGCAGCAGTGACAAGAACACTGAAGCTTTCTTT. Translating gives CASSSDKNTEAFF.

This clonotype appeared many times. The chain couples TRBV18 to TRBJ1-4, with 7 bases aligning to TRBD1. The CDR3 covers 15 residues. Germline CDR1 is KGHSH and CDR2 is LQKENI. V trimming: 6 bases; J trimming: 7 bases; junction bases outside the gene matches: 11. The CDR3: CASSPPGQPSEKLFF. CDR3 nucleotides: TGTGCCAGCTCTCCTCCGGGACAGCCATCTGAAAAACTGTTTTTT.

This clonotype has just a few counts. This rearrangement joins TRBV19 to TRBJ2-2; either TRBD1 or TRBD2 may supply D (5 bases each). The V end was cut by 3 bases, the J end by 2 bases, with 13 bases between. This CDR3 region has 16 residues. Germline lookup yields CDR1 LNHDA and CDR2 SQIVND (reference sequence). The DNA for the CDR3 is TGTGCCAGTAGTATCCTCAACGGGGCTAACACCGGGGAGCTGTTTTTT. Its translation is CASSILNGANTGELFF.

The J gene is TRBJ1-6, the V gene TRBV6-5; D unclear. This CDR3 is 14 amino acids long. The germline V and J ends were trimmed by 2 bases and 5 bases, with 7 bases remaining between them. Per the germline V gene, CDR1 is MNHEY and CDR2 is SVGAGI. The CDR3 bases are TGTGCCAGCAGTTACCCTCGGGATAATTCACCCCTCCACTTT. It specifies CASSYPRDNSPLHF.

This clonotype was recorded many times. The V and J genes are TRBV12-3 or TRBV12-4 and TRBJ2-1; 7 bases align to TRBD2. V was clipped by 6 bases and J by 5 bases; unmatched bases: 10. CDR3 size: 15 residues. The CDR3 protein is CASSRGLVGNNEQFF. In DNA, the CDR3 is TGTGCCAGCAGCAGAGGACTAGTTGGTAACAATGAGCAGTTCTTC.

This clonotype was picked up many times. The genes are TRBV28 and TRBJ2-1; the D gene is possibly TRBD2 (6 bases). V lost 6 bases to trimming and J lost 4 bases, with 22 bases between them. Germline V lookup: CDR1 MDHEN, CDR2 SYDVKM. CDR3 length equals 17 residues. The CDR3 DNA sequence: TGTGCCAGCAGATCCGACTTTGCGGGAAACCCATACAATGAGCAGTTCTTC. Translating gives CASRSDFAGNPYNEQFF.